The 9 T cell receptor beta chains presented below share a single source sample, sequenced in a study of identical twins. One entry per CDR3 protein, called by TCRdb with MiXCR from the 5' RACE reads. The sample has nearly 200,000 distinct CDR3 sequences; less than 20% are singletons. The same specimen was also included in a second study, on T cells expressing NK-cell markers.

Sequencing was carried out using CD8+ T cells sorted from blood. These receptors all stem from a woman between 18 and 29 years old in good health.

V is TRBV29-1 and J is TRBJ1-1; D remains ambiguous. Germline CDR1 and CDR2: SQVTM and ANQGSEA. V gave up 3 bases and J gave up 4 bases, with 6 bases separating them. This CDR3 has 11 residues. DNA of the CDR3: TGCAGCGTTGAGACGAGCACTGAAGCTTTCTTT. Amino acid sequence: CSVETSTEAFF.

The gene calls are TRBV7-2 and TRBJ2-4; D is uncertain. This CDR3 is built from 16 residues. The V end lost 3 bases, the J end lost 10 bases, and 22 bases lay between the germline ends. Germline assignment: CDR1 SGHTA and CDR2 FQGNSA. The CDR3 DNA sequence: TGTGCCAGCAGCTTTCGACCTTTAGCCGCCAGAGAGATTCAGTACTTC. Protein product: CASSFRPLAAREIQYF.

V gene TRBV27 combines with J gene TRBJ2-1; 8 nucleotides align to TRBD2. Germline CDR1 MNHEY, CDR2 SMNVEV (reference sequence). The CDR3 is 16 residues long. After removal of 4 bases from V and 1 base from J, the junction contained 6 bases not matched to a gene. The CDR3 DNA follows: TGTGCCAGCAGTTGGAATAGCGGGGTTTCCTACAATGAGCAGTTCTTC. Translating gives CASSWNSGVSYNEQFF.

This clonotype was observed at least ten times. The chain couples TRBV7-8 to TRBJ2-7, with D unclear. The germline V gene encodes CDR1 SGHVS and CDR2 FQNEAQ. The CDR3 sequence is 13 residues long. Deletions cut 1 base from V and 0 bases from J, with 4 bases between. In nucleotides, the CDR3 is TGTGCCAGCAGCTTAGAGGTCTCCTACGAGCAGTACTTC. This translates into CASSLEVSYEQYF. The full variable domain, with the rest looked up from reference TRBV7-8 and TRBJ2-7, is GAGVSQSPRYKVAKRGQDVALRCDPISGHVSLFWYQQALGQGPEFLTYFQNEAQLDKSGLPSDRFFAERPEGSVSTLKIQRTQQEDSAVYLCASSLEVSYEQYFGPGTRLTVT.

The V gene is TRBV11-1, the J gene TRBJ2-1; TRBD2 aligns across 7 bases. The V gene's germline CDR1 is SGHAT and CDR2 FQDESV (reference sequence). This CDR3 is built from 16 residues. V trimming: 5 bases; J trimming: 0 bases; junction bases outside the gene matches: 7. CDR3 protein: CASSLGLGSSYNEQFF. The DNA of the CDR3 is TGTGCCAGCAGCCTAGGACTAGGGAGCTCCTACAATGAGCAGTTCTTC. The complete variable domain, with remaining parts taken from reference TRBV11-1 and TRBJ2-1, reads EAEVAQSPRYKITEKSQAVAFWCDPISGHATLYWYRQILGQGPELLVQFQDESVVDDSQLPKDRFSAERLKGVDSTLKIQPAELGDSAMYLCASSLGLGSSYNEQFFGPGTRLTVL.

This clonotype was picked up a small number of times. V is TRBV20-1 and J is TRBJ2-5; 8 positions agree with TRBD2. The CDR3 runs 14 residues. Germline assignment: CDR1 DFQATT and CDR2 SNEGSKA (reference sequence). J was trimmed by 0 bases and V by 5 bases; bases with no gene match: 5. The CDR3 spells CSAQAGDYQETQYF. The CDR3 bases are TGCAGTGCTCAAGCGGGAGATTACCAAGAGACCCAGTACTTC.

This clonotype has only a few counts. The chain joins TRBV6-1 to TRBJ1-1; D is ambiguous. Germline CDR1 is MNHNS and CDR2 is SASEGT. Trimming cost V 6 bases and J 8 bases, with 16 bases left between them. This CDR3 is 13 amino acids long. The CDR3: CASSPSGRTEAFF. The CDR3, as DNA: TGTGCCAGCAGCCCCTCGGGCCGGACGGAAGCTTTCTTT.

The chain carries TRBV19 and TRBJ2-3; D not certain. Germline CDR1 is LNHDA and CDR2 is SQIVND (reference sequence). The length of the CDR3 is 13 residues. Trimming removed 7 bases from V and 2 bases from J, with 10 bases in between. CDR3 region: CASITYYTDTQYF. DNA for the CDR3: TGTGCCAGTATTACCTACTACACAGATACGCAGTATTTT.

The V and J genes are TRBV9 and TRBJ2-5; 9 bases are a match to TRBD2. The CDR3 has 16 amino acids. V was clipped by 3 bases and J by 6 bases; unmatched bases: 12. Per germline, CDR1 SGDLS and CDR2 YYNGEE. The DNA of the CDR3 is TGTGCCAGCAGCGCCCGTAAGGCGGGGGGGTTGAAGACCCAGTACTTC. Protein: CASSARKAGGLKTQYF. The whole variable domain, remainder taken from reference TRBV9 and TRBJ2-5, is DSGVTQTPKHLITATGQRVTLRCSPRSGDLSVYWYQQSLDQGLQFLIQYYNGEERAKGNILERFSAQQFPDLHSELNLSSLELGDSALYFCASSARKAGGLKTQYFGPGTRLLVL.